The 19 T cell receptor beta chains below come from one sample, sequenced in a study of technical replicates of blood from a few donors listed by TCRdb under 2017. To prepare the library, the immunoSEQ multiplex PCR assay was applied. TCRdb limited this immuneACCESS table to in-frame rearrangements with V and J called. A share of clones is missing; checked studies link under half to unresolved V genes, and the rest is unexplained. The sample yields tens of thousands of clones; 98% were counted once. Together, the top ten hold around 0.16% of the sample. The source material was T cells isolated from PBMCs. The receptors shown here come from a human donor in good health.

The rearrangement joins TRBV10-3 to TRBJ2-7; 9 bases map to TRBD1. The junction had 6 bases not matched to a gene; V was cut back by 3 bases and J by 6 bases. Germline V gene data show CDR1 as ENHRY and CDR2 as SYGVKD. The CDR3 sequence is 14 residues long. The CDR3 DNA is TGTGCCATCAGTGAAGGGACAGGGTCGGCCGAGCAGTACTTC. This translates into CAISEGTGSAEQYF.

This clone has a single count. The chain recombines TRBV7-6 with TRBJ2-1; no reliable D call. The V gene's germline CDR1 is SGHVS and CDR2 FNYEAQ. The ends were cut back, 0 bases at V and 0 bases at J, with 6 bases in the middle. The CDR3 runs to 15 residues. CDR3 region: CASSLASSSYNEQFF. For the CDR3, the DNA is TGTGCCAGCAGCTTAGCGTCGAGCTCCTACAATGAGCAGTTCTTC. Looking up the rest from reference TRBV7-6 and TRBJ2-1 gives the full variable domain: GAGVSQSPRYKVTKRGQDVALRCDPISGHVSLYWYRQALGQGPEFLTYFNYEAQQDKSGLPNDRFSAERPEGSISTLTIQRTEQRDSAMYRCASSLASSSYNEQFFGPGTRLTVL.

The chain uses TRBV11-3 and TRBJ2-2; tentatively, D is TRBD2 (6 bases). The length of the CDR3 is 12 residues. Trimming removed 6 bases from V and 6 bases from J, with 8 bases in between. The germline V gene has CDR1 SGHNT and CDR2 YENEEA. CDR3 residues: CASRTGAGELFF. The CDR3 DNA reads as TGTGCCAGCAGGACGGGGGCCGGGGAGCTGTTTTTT.

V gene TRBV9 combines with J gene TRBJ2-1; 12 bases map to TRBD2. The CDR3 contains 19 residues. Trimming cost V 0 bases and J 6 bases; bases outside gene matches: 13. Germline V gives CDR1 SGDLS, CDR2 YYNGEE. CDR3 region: CASSVALETSGGLGNEQFF. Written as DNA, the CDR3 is TGTGCCAGCAGCGTAGCTTTGGAGACTAGCGGGGGTTTGGGCAATGAGCAGTTCTTC.

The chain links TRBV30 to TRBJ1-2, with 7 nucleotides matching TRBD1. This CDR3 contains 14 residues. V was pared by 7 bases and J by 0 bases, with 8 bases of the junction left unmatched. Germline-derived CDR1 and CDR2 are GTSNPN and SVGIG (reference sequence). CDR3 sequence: CAFEGGQTNYGYTF. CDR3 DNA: TGTGCCTTCGAGGGGGGACAGACTAACTATGGCTACACCTTC.

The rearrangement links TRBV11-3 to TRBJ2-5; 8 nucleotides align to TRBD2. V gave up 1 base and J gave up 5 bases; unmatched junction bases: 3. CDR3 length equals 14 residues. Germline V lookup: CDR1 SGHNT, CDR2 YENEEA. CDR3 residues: CASSLGLAWETQYF. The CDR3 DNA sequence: TGTGCCAGCAGCTTAGGACTAGCGTGGGAGACCCAGTACTTC. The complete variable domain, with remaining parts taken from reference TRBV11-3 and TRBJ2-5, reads EAGVVQSPRYKIIEKKQPVAFWCNPISGHNTLYWYLQNLGQGPELLIRYENEEAVDDSQLPKDRFSAERLKGVDSTLKIQPAELGDSAVYLCASSLGLAWETQYFGPGTRLLVL.

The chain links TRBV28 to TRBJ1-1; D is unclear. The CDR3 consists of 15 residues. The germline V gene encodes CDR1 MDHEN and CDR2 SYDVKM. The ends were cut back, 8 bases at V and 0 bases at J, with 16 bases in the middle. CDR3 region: CASEDLGRMNTEAFF. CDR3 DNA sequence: TGTGCCAGCGAGGATCTCGGTCGGATGAACACTGAAGCTTTCTTT.

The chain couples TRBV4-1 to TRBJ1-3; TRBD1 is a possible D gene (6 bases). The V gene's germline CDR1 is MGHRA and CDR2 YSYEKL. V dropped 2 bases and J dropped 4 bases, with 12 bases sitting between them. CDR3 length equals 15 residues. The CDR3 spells CASSQTGSSGNTIYF. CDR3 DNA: TGCGCCAGCAGCCAAACAGGGAGTTCAGGAAACACCATATATTTT.

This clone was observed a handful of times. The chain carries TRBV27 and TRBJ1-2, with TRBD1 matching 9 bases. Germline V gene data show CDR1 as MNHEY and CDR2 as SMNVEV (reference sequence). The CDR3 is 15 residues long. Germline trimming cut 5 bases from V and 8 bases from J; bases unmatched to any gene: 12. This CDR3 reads CASSPLGDRAEGYTF. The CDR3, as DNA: TGTGCCAGCAGTCCGCTAGGGGACAGGGCGGAGGGCTACACCTTC.

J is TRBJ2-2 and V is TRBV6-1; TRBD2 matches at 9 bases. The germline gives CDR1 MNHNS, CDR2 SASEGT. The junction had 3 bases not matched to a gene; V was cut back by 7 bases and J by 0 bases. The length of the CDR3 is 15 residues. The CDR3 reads CASTGLAPNTGELFF. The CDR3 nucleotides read TGTGCCAGCACCGGACTAGCGCCGAACACCGGGGAGCTGTTTTTT.

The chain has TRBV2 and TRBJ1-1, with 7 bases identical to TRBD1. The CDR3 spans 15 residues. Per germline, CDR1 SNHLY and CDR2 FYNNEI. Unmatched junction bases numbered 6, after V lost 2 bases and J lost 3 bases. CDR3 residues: CASSERSRGYTEAFF. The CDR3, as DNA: TGTGCCAGCAGTGAACGGAGCAGGGGGTACACTGAAGCTTTCTTT. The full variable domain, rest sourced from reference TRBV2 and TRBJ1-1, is EPEVTQTPSHQVTQMGQEVILRCVPISNHLYFYWYRQILGQKVEFLVSFYNNEISEKSEIFDDQFSVERPDGSNFTLKIRSTKLEDSAMYFCASSERSRGYTEAFFGQGTRLTVV.

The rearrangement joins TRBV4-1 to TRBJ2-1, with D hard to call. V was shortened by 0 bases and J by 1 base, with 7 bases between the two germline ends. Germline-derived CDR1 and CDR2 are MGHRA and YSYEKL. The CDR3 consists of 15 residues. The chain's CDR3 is CASSQDSNSYNEQFF. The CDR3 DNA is TGCGCCAGCAGCCAAGATAGTAATTCCTACAATGAGCAGTTCTTC.

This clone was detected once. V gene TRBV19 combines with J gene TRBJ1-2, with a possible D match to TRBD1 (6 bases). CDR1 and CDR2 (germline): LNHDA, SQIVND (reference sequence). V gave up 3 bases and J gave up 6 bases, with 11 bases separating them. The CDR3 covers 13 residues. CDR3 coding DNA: TGTGCCAGTAGTATTGGGGGGGGCGATGGCTACACCTTC. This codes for CASSIGGGDGYTF.

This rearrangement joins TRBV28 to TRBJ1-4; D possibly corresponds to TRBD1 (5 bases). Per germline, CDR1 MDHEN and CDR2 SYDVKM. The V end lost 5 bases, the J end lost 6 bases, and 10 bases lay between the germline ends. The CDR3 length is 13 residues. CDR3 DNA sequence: TGTGCCAGCAGTATCCCCAGGGATGAAAAACTGTTTTTT. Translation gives CASSIPRDEKLFF.

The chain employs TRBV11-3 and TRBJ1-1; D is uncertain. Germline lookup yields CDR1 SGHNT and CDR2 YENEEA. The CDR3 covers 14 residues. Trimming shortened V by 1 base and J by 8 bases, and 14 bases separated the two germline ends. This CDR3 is CASSLAEGSLEAFF. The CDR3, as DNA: TGTGCCAGCAGCTTAGCCGAGGGTTCCTTGGAAGCTTTCTTT.

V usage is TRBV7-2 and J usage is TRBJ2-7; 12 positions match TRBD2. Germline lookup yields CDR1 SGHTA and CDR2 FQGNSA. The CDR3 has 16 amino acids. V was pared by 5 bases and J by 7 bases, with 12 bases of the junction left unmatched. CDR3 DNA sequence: TGTGCCAGCAGCGTAGGACTAGCGGGGAGAGGGCATGAGCAGTACTTC. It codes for CASSVGLAGRGHEQYF.

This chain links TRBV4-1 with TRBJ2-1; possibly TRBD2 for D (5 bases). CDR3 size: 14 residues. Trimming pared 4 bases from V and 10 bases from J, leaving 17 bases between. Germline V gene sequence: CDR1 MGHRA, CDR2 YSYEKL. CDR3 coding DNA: TGCGCCAGCAGCCTCGGTCCACTAGTCAGCGAGCAGTTCTTC. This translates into CASSLGPLVSEQFF.

In DNA, the CDR3 is TGTGCCAGCAGCGGCGACAGGGGCCCCATATATTTT. It is translated as CASSGDRGPIYF. V gene TRBV9 combines with J gene TRBJ1-3; 8 bases line up with TRBD1. CDR3 length: 12 amino acids. The V segment lost 3 bases and the J segment 11 bases; nucleotides outside the gene matches: 4. Germline lookup yields CDR1 SGDLS and CDR2 YYNGEE.

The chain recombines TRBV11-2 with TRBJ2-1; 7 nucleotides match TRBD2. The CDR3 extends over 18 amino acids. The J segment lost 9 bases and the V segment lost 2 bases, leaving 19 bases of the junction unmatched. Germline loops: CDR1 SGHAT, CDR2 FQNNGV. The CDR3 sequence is CASSLSRSGGGWVGEQFF. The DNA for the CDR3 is TGTGCCAGCAGCTTATCTCGGTCGGGGGGAGGGTGGGTCGGTGAGCAGTTCTTC.